The entry that follows covers one TCR beta chain sequence. The sample originates from a study of CD8 T cells in Susac syndrome. Trimming took 3 bases from V and 0 from J, leaving 16 bases between them. The CDR3 contains 16 residues. CDR1 is SQVTM, CDR2 ANQGSEA, per germline. TEMRA cells were FACS-enriched, unlike CD8+ and CD4+ T cells, which were negatively isolated. Random-hexamer reverse transcription was applied to about 0.45 to 1 ug RNA. The amplification used immunoSEQ multiplex PCR on TCR beta CDR3; it spanned 54 Vbeta and 13 Jbeta. MiXCR, run by TCRdb on the immunoSEQ multiplex PCR reads, gives a single entry per CDR3 protein. This sample carries about 200,000 distinct CDR3 sequences, over 85% of them seen once, and the ten largest clones take under 0.12%.

This receptor was taken from a human donor in good health. The chain combines TRBV29-1 with TRBJ2-3, with a possible D match to TRBD2 (5 bases). Material: CD4+ T cells from PBMCs. CDR3 sequence: CSVEMWERRSTDTQYF. In nucleotides, the CDR3 is TGCAGCGTTGAGATGTGGGAGCGGAGAAGCACAGATACGCAGTATTTT.